The entry below describes one T cell receptor beta chain. This specimen comes from a study of shared clonotypes between healthy human individuals. CD45RO-negative, CCR7-positively selected cells formed the naive CD8 fraction, excluding terminally differentiated effector memory CD45RA+ cells. Produced via immunoSEQ multiplex PCR; TCRdb's table is partial and in-frame only. The repertoire holds under 600,000 clones, roughly 98% seen once, with 0.3% in the top ten. The CDR3 is 14 amino acids. With 2 bases removed from V and 4 bases from J, the gap between germline ends came to 12 bases. Germline lookup yields CDR1 MNHEY and CDR2 SMNVEV (reference sequence).

The source of this sequence is a man aged 25 to 45 in good health. The source material was naive CD8+ T cells sorted from blood. The J gene is TRBJ2-7, the V gene TRBV27; D call uncertain. CDR3 sequence (DNA): TGTGCCAGCAGTTTACGGCCAAGTGAGTACGAGCAGTACTTC. This translates into CASSLRPSEYEQYF.